Following are 12 T cell receptor beta chains from one sample sequenced in a study of blood T cell repertoires in COVID-19. Here immunoSEQ multiplex PCR was the method, and the copy in TCRdb shows in-frame clones only, minus some. The table lists approximately 220,000 clones, approximately 91% of them singletons, with less than 0.75% in the top ten. Sequencing was performed on peripheral blood. The receptors derive from a man between 40 and 49 years old with acute or convalescent COVID-19.

The V call is TRBV11-2, the J call TRBJ1-2; 10 bases fit TRBD1. V trimming: 4 bases; J trimming: 2 bases; junction bases outside the gene matches: 7. The germline CDR1 and CDR2 sequences are SGHAT and FQNNGV. The CDR3 loop spans 16 amino acids. Here the CDR3 reads CASSSSGTGVNYGYTF. The CDR3 DNA reads TGTGCCAGCAGCTCCTCCGGGACAGGGGTCAACTATGGCTACACCTTC.

This clone was detected only once. The DNA for the CDR3 is TGTGCCAGCAGCATTCAGGGGGCGCACCATAATTCACCCCTCCACTTT. Protein sequence: CASSIQGAHHNSPLHF. This rearrangement joins TRBV7-2 to TRBJ1-6, with 8 bases aligning to TRBD1. J lost 5 bases, V lost 5 bases, and 8 bases had no gene match. The CDR3 has 16 residues. Germline loops: CDR1 SGHTA, CDR2 FQGNSA.

The chain uses TRBV6-5 and TRBJ1-2; D not certain. The CDR3 consists of 11 residues. The V gene lost 10 bases and the J gene lost 5 bases, with 11 bases spanning the gap. CDR1 and CDR2 from the germline V gene are MNHEY and SVGAGI. CDR3 in DNA: TGTGCCAAACTGGGCCTGTATGGCTACACCTTC. Translation gives CAKLGLYGYTF.

This clone was detected only once. J is TRBJ2-3 and V is TRBV29-1; 14 bases align to TRBD2. This CDR3 has 14 residues. The ends lost 8 bases at V and 5 bases at J; junction bases unmatched: 6. The germline CDR1 and CDR2 sequences are SQVTM and ANQGSEA. The CDR3 sequence: CSMGLAGARDTQYF. The DNA of the CDR3 is TGCAGCATGGGACTAGCGGGAGCGAGAGATACGCAGTATTTT.

This clone turned up a few times. This CDR3 is also generated by other DNA sequences in the sample. The chain joins TRBV11-2 to TRBJ2-1; D gene ambiguous. V lost 3 bases, J lost 6 bases, and 6 bases lay in between. The CDR3 has 12 amino acids. The germline V gene encodes CDR1 SGHAT and CDR2 FQNNGV. The CDR3: CASSFTSNEQFF. DNA of the CDR3: TGTGCCAGCAGCTTTACAAGCAATGAGCAGTTCTTC.

A single count supports this clone. The CDR3 nucleotides read TGCAGCGTTGACGTCGGCTACACCTTC. Protein product: CSVDVGYTF. The chain carries TRBV29-1 and TRBJ1-2, with D uncertain. V shed 3 bases and J shed 8 bases, with 4 bases lying between them. The CDR3 covers 9 residues. Germline V gene data show CDR1 as SQVTM and CDR2 as ANQGSEA.

The J gene is TRBJ1-4, the V gene TRBV3-1 (or the pseudogene TRBV3-2); D remains unclear. The V gene's germline CDR1 is LGHDT and CDR2 YNNKEL (reference sequence). There are 11 residues in the CDR3. With 4 bases removed from V and 10 bases from J, the gap between germline ends came to 7 bases. In nucleotides, the CDR3 is TGTGCCAGCAGCCTAAGCGGAAAACTGTTTTTT. This sequence encodes CASSLSGKLFF.

This chain links TRBV19 with TRBJ1-2; 7 bases line up with TRBD1. The CDR3 contains 15 residues. Germline CDR1 LNHDA, CDR2 SQIVND (reference sequence). V was clipped by 7 bases and J by 3 bases; unmatched bases: 11. In DNA form, the CDR3 reads TGTGCCAGTACCAAGGGGACAGACTCCTACTATGGCTACACCTTC. Residues: CASTKGTDSYYGYTF.

The chain carries TRBV5-1 and TRBJ2-3, with D unclear. Trimming left V 1 base short and J 0 bases short, with 9 bases between. The CDR3 is 15 residues long. CDR1 is SGHRS, CDR2 YFSETQ, per germline. CDR3 in amino acids: CASSLFQESTDTQYF. The DNA of the CDR3 is TGCGCCAGCAGCTTGTTCCAGGAAAGCACAGATACGCAGTATTTT.

The chain joins TRBV9 to TRBJ2-6, with D possibly matching TRBD2 (6 bases). CDR3 length equals 18 residues. Trimming shortened V by 0 bases and J by 0 bases, and 13 bases separated the two germline ends. Germline-derived CDR1 and CDR2 are SGDLS and YYNGEE. Here the CDR3 DNA reads TGTGCCAGCAGCGTAGTGGGCGGGATATCCTCTGGGGCCAACGTCCTGACTTTC. Amino acid sequence: CASSVVGGISSGANVLTF.

V gene TRBV7-3 combines with J gene TRBJ2-7; D remains unclear. The germline gives CDR1 SGHTA, CDR2 FQGTGA. This CDR3 comprises 13 residues. The V gene lost 5 bases and the J gene lost 0 bases, with 8 bases spanning the gap. CDR3 in amino acids: CASSRTSSYEQYF. CDR3 DNA sequence: TGTGCCAGCAGCCGTACATCCTCCTACGAGCAGTACTTC.

The chain uses TRBV11-2 and TRBJ2-1, with TRBD2 matching 9 bases. Germline CDR1 SGHAT, CDR2 FQNNGV. This CDR3 region has 15 residues. Trimming took 2 bases from V and 3 from J; bases not matched to a gene: 2. The CDR3 sequence is CASSLMTSGYNEQFF. The CDR3 DNA is TGTGCCAGCAGCTTAATGACTAGCGGCTACAATGAGCAGTTCTTC.